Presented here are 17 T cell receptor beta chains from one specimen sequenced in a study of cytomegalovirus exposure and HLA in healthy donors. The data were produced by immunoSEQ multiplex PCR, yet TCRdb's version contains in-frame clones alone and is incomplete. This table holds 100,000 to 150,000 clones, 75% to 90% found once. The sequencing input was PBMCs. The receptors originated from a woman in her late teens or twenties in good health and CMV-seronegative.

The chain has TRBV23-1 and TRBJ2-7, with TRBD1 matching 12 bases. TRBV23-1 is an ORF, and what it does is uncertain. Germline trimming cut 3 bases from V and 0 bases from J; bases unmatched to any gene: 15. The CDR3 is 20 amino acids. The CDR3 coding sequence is TGCGCCAGCAGTCAGTCAATAGGGGACAGGGGGCGAAGCGGCTCCTACGAGCAGTACGTC. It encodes CASSQSIGDRGRSGSYEQYV.

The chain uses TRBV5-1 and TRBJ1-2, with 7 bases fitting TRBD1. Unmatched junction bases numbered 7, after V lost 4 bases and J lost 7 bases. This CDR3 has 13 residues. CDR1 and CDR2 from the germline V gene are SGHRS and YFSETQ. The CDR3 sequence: CASSLGGTAGYTF. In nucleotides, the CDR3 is TGCGCCAGCAGCCTGGGGGGGACAGCTGGCTACACCTTC.

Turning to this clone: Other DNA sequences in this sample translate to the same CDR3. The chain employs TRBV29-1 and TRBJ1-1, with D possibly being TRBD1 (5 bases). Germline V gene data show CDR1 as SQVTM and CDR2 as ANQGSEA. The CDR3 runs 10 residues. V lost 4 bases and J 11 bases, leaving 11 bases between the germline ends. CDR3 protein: CSVVRGEAFF. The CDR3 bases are TGCAGCGTTGTCCGGGGGGAGGCTTTCTTT. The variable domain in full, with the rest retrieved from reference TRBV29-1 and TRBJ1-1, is SAVISQKPSRDICQRGTSLTIQCQVDSQVTMMFWYRQQPGQSLTLIATANQGSEATYESGFVIDKFPISRPNLTFSTLTVSNMSPEDSSIYLCSVVRGEAFFGQGTRLTVV.

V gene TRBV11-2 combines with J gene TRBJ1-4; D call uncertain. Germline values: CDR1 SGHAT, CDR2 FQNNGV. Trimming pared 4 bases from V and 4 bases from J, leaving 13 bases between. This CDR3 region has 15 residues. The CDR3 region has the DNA TGTGCCAGCAGCTCGGGAGAGGGATTTAATGAAAAACTGTTTTTT. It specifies CASSSGEGFNEKLFF.

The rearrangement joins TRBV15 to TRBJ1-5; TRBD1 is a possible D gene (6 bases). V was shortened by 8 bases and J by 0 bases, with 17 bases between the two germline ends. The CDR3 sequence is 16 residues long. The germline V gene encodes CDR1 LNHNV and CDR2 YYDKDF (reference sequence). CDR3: CATHPRGGPSNQPQHF. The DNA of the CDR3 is TGTGCCACCCACCCGCGGGGGGGCCCTAGCAATCAGCCCCAGCATTTT. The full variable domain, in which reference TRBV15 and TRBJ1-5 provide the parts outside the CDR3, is DAMVIQNPRYQVTQFGKPVTLSCSQTLNHNVMYWYQQKSSQAPKLLFHYYDKDFNNEADTPDNFQSRRPNTSFCFLDIRSPGLGDTAMYLCATHPRGGPSNQPQHFGDGTRLSIL.

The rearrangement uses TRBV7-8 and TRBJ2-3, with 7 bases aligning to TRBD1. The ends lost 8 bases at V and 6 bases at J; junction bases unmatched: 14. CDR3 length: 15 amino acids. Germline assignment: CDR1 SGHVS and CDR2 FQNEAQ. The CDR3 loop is CASCKTRDSWDTQYF. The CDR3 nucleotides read TGTGCCAGCTGTAAAACTCGGGACAGTTGGGATACGCAGTATTTT.

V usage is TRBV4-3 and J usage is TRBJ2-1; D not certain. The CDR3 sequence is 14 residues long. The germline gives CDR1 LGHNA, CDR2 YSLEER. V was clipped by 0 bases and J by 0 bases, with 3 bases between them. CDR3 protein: CASSQDRSYNEQFF. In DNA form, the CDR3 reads TGCGCCAGCAGCCAAGATCGCTCCTACAATGAGCAGTTCTTC.

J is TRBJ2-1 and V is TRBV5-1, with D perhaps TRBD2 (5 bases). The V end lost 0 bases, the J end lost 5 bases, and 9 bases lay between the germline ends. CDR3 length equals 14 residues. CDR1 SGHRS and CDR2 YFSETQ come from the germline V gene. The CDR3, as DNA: TGCGCCAGCAGCTTGGCGCTGGGAGACAATGAGCAGTTCTTC. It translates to CASSLALGDNEQFF.

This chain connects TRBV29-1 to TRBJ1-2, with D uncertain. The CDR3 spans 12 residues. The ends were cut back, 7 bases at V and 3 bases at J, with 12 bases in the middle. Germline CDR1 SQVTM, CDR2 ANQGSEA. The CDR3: CSADAGHYGYTF. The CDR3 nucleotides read TGCAGCGCCGACGCGGGCCACTATGGCTACACCTTC.

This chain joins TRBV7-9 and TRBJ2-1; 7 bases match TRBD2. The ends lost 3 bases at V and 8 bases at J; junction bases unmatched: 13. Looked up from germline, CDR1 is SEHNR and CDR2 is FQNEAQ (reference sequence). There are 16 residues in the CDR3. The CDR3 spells CASSFELGLGVDEQFF. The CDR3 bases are TGTGCCAGCAGCTTCGAGTTAGGACTAGGTGTTGATGAGCAGTTCTTC.

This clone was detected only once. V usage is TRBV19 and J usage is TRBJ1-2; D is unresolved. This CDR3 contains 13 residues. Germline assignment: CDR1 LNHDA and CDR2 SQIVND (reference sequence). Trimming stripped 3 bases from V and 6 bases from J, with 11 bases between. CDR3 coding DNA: TGTGCCAGTAGTATTTCGGGGATCAATGGCTACACCTTC. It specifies CASSISGINGYTF.

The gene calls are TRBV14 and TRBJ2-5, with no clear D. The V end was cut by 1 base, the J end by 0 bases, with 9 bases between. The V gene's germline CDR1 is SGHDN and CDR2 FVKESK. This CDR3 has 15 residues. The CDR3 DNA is TGTGCCAGCAGCCAAGTCTGGCCGTACCAAGAGACCCAGTACTTC. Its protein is CASSQVWPYQETQYF.

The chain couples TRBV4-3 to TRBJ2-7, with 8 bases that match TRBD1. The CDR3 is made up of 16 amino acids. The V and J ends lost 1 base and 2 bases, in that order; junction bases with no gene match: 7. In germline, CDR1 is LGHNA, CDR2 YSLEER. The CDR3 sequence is CASSQALDRDTYEQYF. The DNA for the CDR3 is TGCGCCAGCAGCCAAGCCTTGGACAGGGACACCTACGAGCAGTACTTC.

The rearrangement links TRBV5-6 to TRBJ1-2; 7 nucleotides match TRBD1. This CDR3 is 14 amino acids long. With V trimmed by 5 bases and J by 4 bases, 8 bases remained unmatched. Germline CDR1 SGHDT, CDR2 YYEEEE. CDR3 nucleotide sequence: TGTGCCAGCAGGGTGAGGACAGGAGGCTATGGCTACACCTTC. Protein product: CASRVRTGGYGYTF.

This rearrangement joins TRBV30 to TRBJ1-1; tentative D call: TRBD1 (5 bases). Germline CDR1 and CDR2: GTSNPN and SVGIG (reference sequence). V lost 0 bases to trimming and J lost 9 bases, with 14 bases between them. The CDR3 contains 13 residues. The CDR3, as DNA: TGTGCCTGGAGTGTATGGGGGGGGTCCCAAGCTTTCTTT. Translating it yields CAWSVWGGSQAFF.

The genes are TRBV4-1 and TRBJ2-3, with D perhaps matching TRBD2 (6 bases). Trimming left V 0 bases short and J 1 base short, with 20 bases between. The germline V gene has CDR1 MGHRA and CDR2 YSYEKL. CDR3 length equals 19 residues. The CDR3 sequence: CASSQDPARAIAGTDTQYF. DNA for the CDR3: TGCGCCAGCAGCCAAGACCCGGCTCGGGCGATAGCGGGCACAGATACGCAGTATTTT.

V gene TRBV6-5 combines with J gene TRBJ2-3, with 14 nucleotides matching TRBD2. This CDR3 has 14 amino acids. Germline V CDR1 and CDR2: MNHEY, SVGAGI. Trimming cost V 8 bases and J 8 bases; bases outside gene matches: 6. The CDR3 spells CASGPGLAGATQYF. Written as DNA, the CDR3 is TGTGCCAGCGGCCCGGGACTAGCGGGAGCTACGCAGTATTTT.